The 30 T cell receptor beta chains below come from one sample, sequenced in a study of blood T cell repertoires in COVID-19. The table came from immunoSEQ multiplex PCR; TCRdb's copy has only in-frame clones and leaves some out. The table lists 300,000 to 400,000 clones, approximately 90% of them singletons. What was sequenced was peripheral blood. The receptors shown here come from a woman aged 18-29 years who had recovered from COVID-19.

The V call is TRBV6-5, the J call TRBJ1-2, with unresolved D. CDR1 and CDR2 from the germline V gene are MNHEY and SVGAGI. V was clipped by 4 bases and J by 0 bases, with 12 bases between them. The CDR3 extends over 15 amino acids. The CDR3 is CASSLSGYTNYGYTF. The DNA of the CDR3 is TGTGCCAGCAGTTTATCAGGATATACTAACTATGGCTACACCTTC.

This clone is a singleton in its sample. In nucleotides, the CDR3 is TGTGCCAGCAGCACCGGACAGATTTCTGTCACCGGGGAGCTGTTTTTT. The encoded protein is CASSTGQISVTGELFF. The V call is TRBV7-9, the J call TRBJ2-2; maybe TRBD1 (6 bases). Trimming pared 5 bases from V and 4 bases from J, leaving 17 bases between. CDR1 SEHNR and CDR2 FQNEAQ come from the germline V gene (reference sequence). The CDR3 contains 16 residues.

The chain uses TRBV11-3 and TRBJ2-1; 8 bases match TRBD2. This CDR3 has 17 amino acids. CDR1 SGHNT and CDR2 YENEEA come from the germline V gene. V was clipped by 1 base and J by 3 bases; unmatched bases: 8. The CDR3 DNA follows: TGTGCCAGCAGCTTAGGCGGACTAGCTGGCTTCTACAATGAGCAGTTCTTC. It encodes CASSLGGLAGFYNEQFF.

V usage is TRBV6-2 or TRBV6-3 and J usage is TRBJ2-1; D ambiguous. Germline loops: CDR1 MNHEY, CDR2 SVGEGT. The CDR3 has 12 residues. Between the trimmed V and J ends, which lost 4 bases and 7 bases, there was a span of 8 bases. The CDR3 loop is CASSFLGNEQFF. CDR3 DNA: TGTGCCAGCAGTTTCCTCGGTAATGAGCAGTTCTTC.

V is TRBV7-2 and J is TRBJ2-1, with a possible D match to TRBD1 (6 bases). Germline V gives CDR1 SGHTA, CDR2 FQGNSA. Deletions cut 5 bases from V and 9 bases from J, with 14 bases between. CDR3 length: 13 residues. The CDR3 DNA follows: TGTGCCAGCAGCCTCAAACAGGGTGGTGAGCAGTTCTTC. Amino acids: CASSLKQGGEQFF. Full variable domain (outside the CDR3, taken from reference TRBV7-2 and TRBJ2-1): GAGVSQSPSNKVTEKGKDVELRCDPISGHTALYWYRQSLGQGLEFLIYFQGNSAPDKSGLPSDRFSAERTGGSVSTLTIQRTQQEDSAVYLCASSLKQGGEQFFGPGTRLTVL.

In nucleotides, the CDR3 is TGTGCCAGCAGCTTACGAGGGGGACAAATCAAAAACTATGGCTACACCTTC. This gives the protein CASSLRGGQIKNYGYTF. The chain links TRBV7-9 to TRBJ1-2; D is possibly TRBD1 (6 bases). The germline V and J ends were trimmed by 2 bases and 2 bases, with 18 bases remaining between them. Germline lookup yields CDR1 SEHNR and CDR2 FQNEAQ (reference sequence). The length of the CDR3 is 17 residues.

This chain joins TRBV27 and TRBJ2-1; TRBD1 matches at 8 bases. Germline V gives CDR1 MNHEY, CDR2 SMNVEV (reference sequence). The CDR3 has 14 amino acids. Unmatched junction bases numbered 4, after V lost 4 bases and J lost 5 bases. The CDR3 loop is CASSWTGSDNEQFF. The CDR3 DNA follows: TGTGCCAGCAGTTGGACAGGGTCCGACAATGAGCAGTTCTTC.

This clone appeared a single time. CDR3: CASSSVSGRSTEAFF. The CDR3 DNA follows: TGTGCCAGCAGCTCGGTGTCAGGGCGTAGCACTGAAGCTTTCTTT. The rearrangement links TRBV7-9 to TRBJ1-1; TRBD1 is a possible D gene (5 bases). The CDR3 has 15 residues. Deletions cut 4 bases from V and 4 bases from J, with 16 bases between. Germline V gives CDR1 SEHNR, CDR2 FQNEAQ (reference sequence). Combining the CDR3 with reference TRBV7-9 and TRBJ1-1 gives the whole variable domain DTGVSQNPRHKITKRGQNVTFRCDPISEHNRLYWYRQTLGQGPEFLTYFQNEAQLEKSRLLSDRFSAERPKGSFSTLEIQRTEQGDSAMYLCASSSVSGRSTEAFFGQGTRLTVV.

The chain employs TRBV9 and TRBJ1-1; D might be TRBD1 (6 bases). V was cut by 4 bases and J by 4 bases, with 11 bases left in between. There are 13 residues in the CDR3. Germline-derived CDR1 and CDR2 are SGDLS and YYNGEE. CDR3 in amino acids: CASSTGQFTEAFF. CDR3 nucleotides: TGTGCCAGCAGCACTGGACAGTTCACTGAAGCTTTCTTT.

The chain has TRBV7-9 and TRBJ1-6; D uncertain. The CDR3 is made up of 13 amino acids. Germline assignment: CDR1 SEHNR and CDR2 FQNEAQ (reference sequence). V dropped 2 bases and J dropped 8 bases, with 7 bases sitting between them. CDR3 sequence reads: CASSLSRDSPLHF. CDR3 bases: TGTGCCAGCAGCTTATCTCGCGATTCACCCCTCCACTTT.

The rearrangement joins TRBV2 to TRBJ2-1, with 12 bases fitting TRBD1. The trim removed 2 bases at V and 8 bases at J, leaving 4 bases unmatched. Germline CDR1 reads SNHLY; CDR2 reads FYNNEI. This CDR3 spans 15 amino acids. This CDR3 is CASSERDRGHDEQFF. CDR3 in DNA: TGTGCCAGCAGTGAACGGGACAGGGGGCATGATGAGCAGTTCTTC.

V is TRBV29-1 and J is TRBJ1-2, with no clear D. Per germline, CDR1 SQVTM and CDR2 ANQGSEA. V lost 2 bases to trimming and J lost 5 bases, with 9 bases between them. The CDR3 spans 12 residues. The DNA of the CDR3 is TGCAGCGTTGAATCGGTTTGGTATGGCTACACCTTC. Translation: CSVESVWYGYTF.

The CDR3 nucleotides are TGTGCCAGTAGTCCCCTAGGACAGGGAATTGCTAGCAATCAGCCCCAGCATTTT. Translated, it gives CASSPLGQGIASNQPQHF. The chain carries TRBV19 and TRBJ1-5, with 8 bases lining up with TRBD1. The V and J ends lost 5 bases and 0 bases, in that order; junction bases with no gene match: 12. Germline V gene lookup returns CDR1 LNHDA and CDR2 SQIVND (reference sequence). The CDR3 is 18 amino acids. Using reference TRBV19 and TRBJ1-5 for the parts outside the CDR3, the full variable domain is DGGITQSPKYLFRKEGQNVTLSCEQNLNHDAMYWYRQDPGQGLRLIYYSQIVNDFQKGDIAEGYSVSREKKESFPLTVTSAQKNPTAFYLCASSPLGQGIASNQPQHFGDGTRLSIL.

The chain uses TRBV11-2 and TRBJ1-6; D is unresolved. Germline V gene lookup returns CDR1 SGHAT and CDR2 FQNNGV. Between the trimmed V and J ends, which lost 3 bases and 6 bases, there was a span of 9 bases. This CDR3 has 14 amino acids. CDR3 in amino acids: CASSLVRFNSPLHF. CDR3 bases: TGTGCCAGCAGCTTGGTACGGTTTAATTCACCCCTCCACTTT.

The chain uses TRBV7-8 and TRBJ2-1; TRBD2 matches at 10 bases. The CDR3 runs to 21 residues. The V segment lost 0 bases and the J segment 9 bases; nucleotides outside the gene matches: 23. Germline lookup yields CDR1 SGHVS and CDR2 FQNEAQ. CDR3 residues: CASSLALGRVLAGVKAGEQFF. As DNA, the CDR3 is TGTGCCAGCAGCTTAGCTCTCGGCCGAGTCCTAGCGGGAGTCAAAGCCGGTGAGCAGTTCTTC.

The rearrangement links TRBV19 to TRBJ2-1, with a possible D match to TRBD1 (6 bases). Trimming removed 0 bases at V and 6 bases at J, with 15 bases between. Germline-derived CDR1 and CDR2 are LNHDA and SQIVND (reference sequence). The CDR3 runs to 16 residues. CDR3 DNA: TGTGCCAGTAGTATAGACCCGGGACAACGTCCCAATGAGCAGTTCTTC. This gives the protein CASSIDPGQRPNEQFF.

The chain uses TRBV11-2 and TRBJ1-2, with 11 bases that match TRBD1. CDR3 length: 16 amino acids. The V gene end was trimmed by 0 bases and the J gene end by 7 bases; junction bases not matched to a gene: 7. Germline values: CDR1 SGHAT, CDR2 FQNNGV. The CDR3, as DNA: TGTGCCAGCAGCTTAGACCCGGGACAGGGGGGTCTTGGCTACACCTTC. Protein: CASSLDPGQGGLGYTF.

The chain carries TRBV5-5 and TRBJ2-1; 8 nucleotides align to TRBD2. V lost 1 base to trimming and J lost 5 bases; unmatched junction nucleotides: 11. This CDR3 region has 17 residues. Germline V gene data show CDR1 as SGHKS and CDR2 as YYEKEE (reference sequence). The CDR3 region is CASSLFLAGPGDNEQFF. The CDR3 DNA reads as TGTGCCAGCAGCTTGTTTTTAGCGGGACCGGGGGACAATGAGCAGTTCTTC.

The chain carries TRBV7-9 and TRBJ2-2; D is perhaps TRBD2 (5 bases). Trimming pared 5 bases from V and 2 bases from J, leaving 18 bases between. CDR3 length equals 17 residues. Germline loops: CDR1 SEHNR, CDR2 FQNEAQ (reference sequence). Here the CDR3 reads CASSNPLQGSNTGELFF. The DNA of the CDR3 is TGTGCCAGCAGCAACCCACTTCAAGGGAGTAACACCGGGGAGCTGTTTTTT.

As DNA, the CDR3 is TGTGCCACCAGTGTTGCTAGCGGCACAGATACGCAGTATTTT. This translates into CATSVASGTDTQYF. The chain carries TRBV24-1 and TRBJ2-3, with D tentatively TRBD2 (6 bases). The germline V gene has CDR1 KGHDR and CDR2 SFDVKD. The germline V and J ends were trimmed by 5 bases and 1 base, with 9 bases remaining between them. The CDR3 totals 14 residues.

The V and J genes are TRBV4-1 and TRBJ1-3; unclear D gene. This CDR3 has 15 amino acids. Trimming left V 2 bases short and J 4 bases short, with 12 bases between. CDR1 MGHRA and CDR2 YSYEKL come from the germline V gene. CDR3: CASSQRLISGNTIYF. The CDR3 nucleotides are TGCGCCAGCAGCCAACGACTAATCTCAGGAAACACCATATATTTT.

V and J are TRBV15 and TRBJ1-1, with unresolved D. The CDR3 has 13 residues. Per the germline V gene, CDR1 is LNHNV and CDR2 is YYDKDF (reference sequence). V shed 0 bases and J shed 6 bases, with 8 bases lying between them. CDR3 region: CATSRDLRAEAFF. For the CDR3, the DNA is TGTGCCACCAGCAGAGATCTCCGTGCTGAAGCTTTCTTT.

The rearrangement links TRBV7-6 to TRBJ1-2; 7 nucleotides match TRBD1. Germline CDR1 and CDR2: SGHVS and FNYEAQ. There are 13 residues in the CDR3. Trimming took 3 bases from V and 6 from J; bases not matched to a gene: 4. CDR3 DNA: TGTGCCAGCAGCTTGGGGACAGACCATGGCTACACCTTC. Protein sequence: CASSLGTDHGYTF.

V is TRBV11-3 and J is TRBJ2-2; 7 nucleotides align to TRBD2. V trimming: 4 bases; J trimming: 7 bases; junction bases outside the gene matches: 9. Per the germline V gene, CDR1 is SGHNT and CDR2 is YENEEA. This CDR3 has 15 residues. The CDR3 reads CASSWGGPGIGELFF. For the CDR3, the DNA is TGTGCCAGCAGCTGGGGAGGGCCGGGGATCGGGGAGCTGTTTTTT.

The rearrangement uses TRBV28 and TRBJ2-1; 11 positions match TRBD2. The length of the CDR3 is 16 residues. Germline lookup yields CDR1 MDHEN and CDR2 SYDVKM. V lost 5 bases and J lost 1; bases outside the gene matches: 4. CDR3 amino acids: CASSRTSGFSYNEQFF. In nucleotides, the CDR3 is TGTGCCAGCAGTCGGACTAGCGGGTTTTCCTACAATGAGCAGTTCTTC.

The chain is built from TRBV11-2 and TRBJ2-2, with a weak D call TRBD1 (5 bases). This CDR3 is 13 amino acids long. Germline V CDR1 and CDR2: SGHAT, FQNNGV. The V gene lost 4 bases and the J gene lost 7 bases, with 10 bases spanning the gap. The CDR3 loop reads CASSYRRGGELFF. CDR3 DNA sequence: TGTGCCAGCAGCTATCGTAGGGGCGGGGAGCTGTTTTTT. Variable domain in full (rest from reference TRBV11-2 and TRBJ2-2): EAGVAQSPRYKIIEKRQSVAFWCNPISGHATLYWYQQILGQGPKLLIQFQNNGVVDDSQLPKDRFSAERLKGVDSTLKIQPAKLEDSAVYLCASSYRRGGELFFGEGSRLTVL.

The rearrangement links TRBV15 to TRBJ1-1, with a tentative D call TRBD1 (5 bases). CDR1 is LNHNV and CDR2 is YYDKDF in the germline V gene (reference sequence). The V end was cut by 1 base, the J end by 4 bases, with 16 bases between. The CDR3 extends over 16 amino acids. CDR3 residues: CATSRGGTISGTEAFF. Here the CDR3 DNA reads TGTGCCACCAGCAGAGGCGGGACCATTAGTGGCACTGAAGCTTTCTTT.

The chain carries TRBV9 and TRBJ1-2; 7 bases agree with TRBD1. Germline values: CDR1 SGDLS, CDR2 YYNGEE. After removal of 5 bases from V and 4 bases from J, the junction contained 8 bases not matched to a gene. This CDR3 region has 14 residues. CDR3 in DNA: TGTGCCAGCAGTCCAACGACAGGGCCCTATGGCTACACCTTC. It translates to CASSPTTGPYGYTF.

The V gene is TRBV4-1, the J gene TRBJ2-3; TRBD2 aligns across 10 bases. The V and J ends lost 0 bases and 4 bases, in that order; junction bases with no gene match: 10. The CDR3 spans 18 residues. CDR1 and CDR2 (germline): MGHRA, YSYEKL. For the CDR3, the DNA is TGCGCCAGCAGCCAAGAAAACGTAGCGGGAGGACTACCAGATACGCAGTATTTT. It yields the protein CASSQENVAGGLPDTQYF.

The chain employs TRBV11-2 and TRBJ2-3; 9 nucleotides match TRBD2. V was pared by 2 bases and J by 0 bases, with 3 bases of the junction left unmatched. Germline V gene data show CDR1 as SGHAT and CDR2 as FQNNGV. This CDR3 is built from 16 residues. Here the CDR3 DNA reads TGTGCCAGCAGCTTACTAGCGGGGACTAGCACAGATACGCAGTATTTT. Encoded protein: CASSLLAGTSTDTQYF.